The 10 T cell receptor beta chains below all came from one sample that was sequenced in a study of lymphopenia after photon versus proton radiotherapy. Clones were sequenced by immunoSEQ multiplex PCR, and TCRdb holds only the in-frame ones, with some missing. The sample gives fewer than 15,000 clones, roughly 90% of which show up once; around 3.3% is in the top ten. Sequenced material: peripheral blood, taken from a patient treated with photon-based radiotherapy. Receptors were obtained from a man aged 60 to 75 with pancreatic cancer.

V usage is TRBV19 and J usage is TRBJ1-1; TRBD1 matches 7 bases. J lost 3 bases, V lost 4 bases, and 8 bases had no gene match. The CDR3 covers 15 residues. Germline CDR1 and CDR2: LNHDA and SQIVND (reference sequence). The CDR3 spells CASSKTGWGYTEAFF. The CDR3 DNA is TGTGCCAGTAGTAAGACAGGGTGGGGGTACACTGAAGCTTTCTTT.

CDR3 bases: TGTGCCAGCAGTTTAGATTTCGGCCTCGTGGAGACCCAGTACTTC. It yields the protein CASSLDFGLVETQYF. The chain combines TRBV27 with TRBJ2-5; no firm D call. CDR3 length: 15 amino acids. V was pared by 2 bases and J by 5 bases, with 15 bases between. Looked up from germline, CDR1 is MNHEY and CDR2 is SMNVEV (reference sequence).

The J gene is TRBJ1-2, the V gene TRBV6-5; no clear D. This CDR3 is built from 13 residues. Germline V gene data show CDR1 as MNHEY and CDR2 as SVGAGI. The germline V and J ends were trimmed by 2 bases and 4 bases, with 8 bases remaining between them. The CDR3 here is CASSYGETYGYTF. The CDR3 DNA is TGTGCCAGCAGTTACGGAGAGACCTATGGCTACACCTTC.

J is TRBJ2-4 and V is TRBV7-3; no clear D. Per the germline V gene, CDR1 is SGHTA and CDR2 is FQGTGA. The CDR3 is 14 amino acids. V was cut by 5 bases and J by 0 bases, with 8 bases left in between. CDR3 protein: CASSTTKAKNIQYF. For the CDR3, the DNA is TGTGCCAGCAGCACCACGAAAGCCAAAAACATTCAGTACTTC.

The CDR3 spells CASSQGRVNTEAFF. DNA for the CDR3: TGTGCCAGCAGTCAGGGTCGGGTGAACACTGAAGCTTTCTTT. This sequence joins TRBV27 and TRBJ1-1; possible D gene TRBD1, 5 bases. The CDR3 covers 14 residues. Germline V gene data show CDR1 as MNHEY and CDR2 as SMNVEV (reference sequence). The V gene lost 5 bases and the J gene lost 0 bases, with 10 bases spanning the gap.

The chain joins TRBV5-8 to TRBJ1-2; D ambiguous. Trimming removed 4 bases at V and 7 bases at J, with 14 bases between. Germline V lookup: CDR1 SGHTS, CDR2 YDEGEE. The CDR3 runs 13 residues. For the CDR3, the DNA is TGTGCCAGCAGCCCAGCAGGCGGTGGTGGCTACACCTTC. Protein product: CASSPAGGGGYTF. Variable domain in full (rest from reference TRBV5-8 and TRBJ1-2): EAGVTQSPTHLIKTRGQQATLRCSPISGHTSVYWYQQALGLGLQFLLWYDEGEERNRGNFPPRFSGRQFPNYSSELNVNALELEDSALYLCASSPAGGGGYTFGSGTRLTVV.

The chain is built from TRBV4-1 and TRBJ1-2; D gene unclear. Germline V CDR1 and CDR2: MGHRA, YSYEKL. V shed 2 bases and J shed 2 bases, with 18 bases lying between them. This CDR3 has 17 amino acids. This CDR3 is CASSQTPGHPENYGYTF. DNA of the CDR3: TGCGCCAGCAGCCAAACCCCCGGGCACCCGGAGAACTATGGCTACACCTTC.

The gene calls are TRBV7-9 and TRBJ1-1; D is perhaps TRBD1 (6 bases). The CDR3 spans 14 residues. Germline V gene lookup returns CDR1 SEHNR and CDR2 FQNEAQ (reference sequence). The germline V and J ends were trimmed by 1 base and 1 base, with 7 bases remaining between them. CDR3 amino acids: CASSLVTGNTEAFF. CDR3 coding DNA: TGTGCCAGCAGCTTAGTGACAGGGAACACTGAAGCTTTCTTT.

V is TRBV7-2 and J is TRBJ1-2; the D is unclear. V was pared by 1 base and J by 1 base, with 13 bases between. CDR3 length: 16 amino acids. CDR1 SGHTA and CDR2 FQGNSA come from the germline V gene. CDR3 in DNA: TGTGCCAGCAGCTTAGAATCGGGCGGGGTTAACTATGGCTACACCTTC. This encodes CASSLESGGVNYGYTF. Using reference TRBV7-2 and TRBJ1-2 for the parts outside the CDR3, the full variable domain is GAGVSQSPSNKVTEKGKDVELRCDPISGHTALYWYRQSLGQGLEFLIYFQGNSAPDKSGLPSDRFSAERTGGSVSTLTIQRTQQEDSAVYLCASSLESGGVNYGYTFGSGTRLTVV.

This chain connects TRBV6-6 to TRBJ2-4; D remains ambiguous. Trimming pared 6 bases from V and 0 bases from J, leaving 12 bases between. This CDR3 has 15 residues. CDR1 is MNHNY and CDR2 is SVGAGI in the germline V gene (reference sequence). The CDR3 bases are TGTGCCAGCAGCCGGGCGGTTATAGCCAAAAACATTCAGTACTTC. Residues: CASSRAVIAKNIQYF.